This TCR beta chain is from a study of blood T cell repertoires in COVID-19. V lost 3 bases to trimming and J lost 5 bases, with 11 bases between them. CDR1 and CDR2 from the germline V gene are SNHLY and FYNNEI. The CDR3 covers 14 residues. Data came from immunoSEQ multiplex PCR; TCRdb stores just in-frame clones and leaves some out. Here the sample spans about 300,000 clones, about four fifths being singletons. This chain links TRBV2 with TRBJ1-5; D might be TRBD1 (5 bases). The sequencing sample was made of peripheral blood. This TCR was sampled from a woman aged 50 to 60 with acute or convalescent COVID-19. CDR3 in amino acids: CASSEGGSHQPQHF. In nucleotides, the CDR3 is TGTGCCAGCAGTGAGGGGGGTTCCCATCAGCCCCAGCATTTT.